This TCR beta chain originates from a study of blood T cell repertoires in COVID-19. About the study: Acute and convalescent COVID-19 samples came from the United States, Italy and Spain.

In the authors' workflow: By means of reference gene primer amplification, nucleated cell counts were estimated. Here immunoSEQ multiplex PCR was the method, and the copy in TCRdb shows in-frame clones only, minus some. V, J and clone size were drawn from that table, and D and trimming were deduced from the DNA. In the table there are 150,000 to 200,000 clones, about 86% of which are singletons. Germline V gene sequence: CDR1 GTSNPN, CDR2 SVGIG (reference sequence). The CDR3 contains 14 residues. V was clipped by 4 bases and J by 1 base, with 10 bases between them. V gene TRBV30 combines with J gene TRBJ2-2, with a tentative D call TRBD1 (6 bases). This clonotype was obtained from a woman in her 70s with COVID-19, enrolled during active disease. Sequencing was carried out using peripheral blood. The CDR3 sequence is CAWNRDMNTGELFF. The CDR3 DNA is TGTGCCTGGAATAGGGACATGAACACCGGGGAGCTGTTTTTT.